Each of the 2 T cell receptor beta chains below was sequenced from the same sample in a study of blood T cell repertoires in COVID-19 (TCRdb year 2020). To prepare the library, the immunoSEQ multiplex PCR assay was applied. Here the immuneACCESS table is served through TCRdb, limited to in-frame sequences with V and J called. Missing clones are a known gap in these copies; in checked studies unresolved V genes cover under half, and the rest lacks a known reason. The sample has 40,000 to 50,000 clones on record, approximately 85% of them singletons. The ten largest clones represent around 16% of the sample. Sequenced material: peripheral blood. All receptors come from a human donor in a cohort sampled during active COVID-19. The donor label of this sample is uncertain.

Of note for this clone: This CDR3 is also generated by other DNA sequences in the sample. V usage is TRBV5-4 and J usage is TRBJ2-7; TRBD1 is a possible D gene (5 bases). Germline lookup yields CDR1 SGHNT and CDR2 YYREEE (reference sequence). The germline V and J ends were trimmed by 0 bases and 3 bases, with 16 bases remaining between them. The CDR3 covers 16 residues. DNA for the CDR3: TGTGCCAGCAGCTTGGCTGTGCTAGGGGCGGACTACGAGCAGTACTTC. This encodes CASSLAVLGADYEQYF.

V gene TRBV18 combines with J gene TRBJ2-5; 7 nucleotides match TRBD2. The V gene's germline CDR1 is KGHSH and CDR2 LQKENI. The CDR3 length is 16 residues. V was pared by 6 bases and J by 4 bases, with 14 bases of the junction left unmatched. CDR3 residues: CASSLESAGEGETQYF. Written as DNA, the CDR3 is TGTGCCAGCTCCCTTGAGTCGGCGGGGGAGGGAGAGACCCAGTACTTC.